This TCR beta chain derives from a study of OX40 agonist ivuxolimab in advanced cancers. Study-level information: In this trial design, patients received ivuxolimab intravenously at 0.01 to 10 mg/kg every 2 weeks. Enrollees could have had prior anti-PD-1, anti-PD-L1 or anti-CTLA-4 therapy, which approximately 38% had received. Study-wide results and limits: CD8+ T cells showed, on average, more clonal expansion than CD4+ cells. Clones of CD4+ and CD8+ blood T cells grew by week 6 at doses of 0.1 to 3.0 mg/kg.

Clones were read by immunoSEQ multiplex PCR, and TCRdb kept only the in-frame ones, dropping some. In the table there are approximately 80,000 clones, roughly 91% of which are singletons. To note about this clone: The target antigen is unknown.

V was pared by 6 bases and J by 5 bases, with 15 bases between. The V gene's germline CDR1 is SGHNT and CDR2 YYREEE (reference sequence). The CDR3 runs 14 residues. The rearrangement joins TRBV5-4 to TRBJ2-1; D gene ambiguous. This specimen consisted of CD4+ or CD8+ T cells sorted from blood, obtained in a trial of the OX40 agonist ivuxolimab. The origin of this receptor is an adult with an advanced solid tumor such as melanoma, head and neck, liver or kidney cancer. The CDR3 sequence is CASNISPVNNEQFF. The CDR3 DNA is TGTGCCAGCAATATATCGCCGGTTAACAATGAGCAGTTCTTC.